Below, 21 T cell receptor beta chains from the same sample are listed, as sequenced in a study of control samples from healthy donors and cancer patients. Repertoires were generated with immunoSEQ multiplex PCR, while TCRdb's copy carries only in-frame clones and drops some. Its table lists about 190,000 clones. What was sequenced was blood. Receptors were obtained from a woman aged 25 to 39 in good health.

This sequence joins TRBV7-6 and TRBJ1-4, with D perhaps matching TRBD1 (5 bases). V was shortened by 1 base and J by 7 bases, with 10 bases between the two germline ends. CDR1 is SGHVS and CDR2 is FNYEAQ in the germline V gene. CDR3 length equals 14 residues. This chain's CDR3 is CASSLGQGGEKLFF. The CDR3 region has the DNA TGTGCCAGCAGCTTAGGCCAGGGTGGTGAAAAACTGTTTTTT.

The chain links TRBV11-2 to TRBJ1-2; D is possibly TRBD1 (5 bases). Germline values: CDR1 SGHAT, CDR2 FQNNGV. This CDR3 contains 16 residues. V lost 4 bases to trimming and J lost 1 base, with 16 bases between them. The CDR3 DNA is TGTGCCAGCAGCTCTCTCTCGGACACGATTAACTATGGCTACACCTTC. It is translated as CASSSLSDTINYGYTF.

CDR3 DNA sequence: TGTGCCAGCAGCCTCTTTACAGGGTGGGAGGCCGGGGAGCTGTTTTTT. It encodes CASSLFTGWEAGELFF. The V gene is TRBV3-1 (or the pseudogene TRBV3-2), the J gene TRBJ2-2; D may be TRBD1 or TRBD2 (6 bases each). V lost 4 bases to trimming and J lost 6 bases, with 18 bases between them. From germline, CDR1 is LGHDT and CDR2 YNNKEL (reference sequence). CDR3 length: 16 residues.

V is TRBV4-2 and J is TRBJ2-5; no definite D call. The V end lost 0 bases, the J end lost 5 bases, and 16 bases lay between the germline ends. Germline V gene sequence: CDR1 LGHNA, CDR2 YNFKEQ. This CDR3 has 16 residues. Here the CDR3 DNA reads TGTGCCAGCAGCCAAGATCCCTCGTTGCAAGGGGAGACCCAGTACTTC. Amino acids: CASSQDPSLQGETQYF.

The chain is built from TRBV6-6 and TRBJ2-7; D is undetermined. The CDR3 has 12 amino acids. V lost 6 bases, J lost 0 bases, and 6 bases lay in between. Germline V gene data show CDR1 as MNHNY and CDR2 as SVGAGI (reference sequence). The CDR3 reads CASSPGSYEQYF. The CDR3 region has the DNA TGTGCCAGCAGCCCCGGCTCCTACGAGCAGTACTTC.

The J gene is TRBJ1-2, the V gene TRBV13; D not certain. This CDR3 has 12 residues. Germline V lookup: CDR1 PRHDT, CDR2 FYEKMQ (reference sequence). V lost 3 bases and J lost 8, with 10 bases in between. The CDR3 DNA reads TGTGCCAGCAGCTTCCCCCCCGGGGGCTACACCTTC. It codes for CASSFPPGGYTF.

The V gene is TRBV12-3 or TRBV12-4, the J gene TRBJ1-1; possible D gene TRBD1, 5 bases. The V gene lost 6 bases and the J gene lost 5 bases, with 7 bases spanning the gap. The CDR3 is 11 residues long. The chain's CDR3 is CASRWGTEAFF. CDR3 DNA sequence: TGTGCCAGCAGGTGGGGGACTGAAGCTTTCTTT.

The chain links TRBV9 to TRBJ1-6, with 9 bases identical to TRBD1. The CDR3 loop spans 17 amino acids. The V gene end was trimmed by 3 bases and the J gene end by 3 bases; junction bases not matched to a gene: 7. CDR1 and CDR2 (germline): SGDLS, YYNGEE. CDR3 bases: TGTGCCAGCAGCGAAACACAGGGGGCACACTATAATTCACCCCTCCACTTT. Protein: CASSETQGAHYNSPLHF.

The genes are TRBV5-5 and TRBJ1-2; unclear D gene. The ends were cut back, 4 bases at V and 5 bases at J, with 15 bases in the middle. This CDR3 has 14 residues. Germline CDR1 is SGHKS and CDR2 is YYEKEE (reference sequence). CDR3 nucleotide sequence: TGTGCCAGCAGCCCTTTGGAGGCCTCGTATGGCTACACCTTC. Amino acid sequence: CASSPLEASYGYTF.

The V and J genes are TRBV28 and TRBJ1-2; D remains unclear. The V end lost 1 base, the J end lost 5 bases, and 11 bases lay between the germline ends. Per germline, CDR1 MDHEN and CDR2 SYDVKM. The CDR3 consists of 14 residues. CDR3 coding DNA: TGTGCCAGCAGTTTATCCCCTGCAGCATATGGCTACACCTTC. Protein: CASSLSPAAYGYTF.

The chain carries TRBV28 and TRBJ2-7; 7 nucleotides match TRBD2. V was pared by 3 bases and J by 1 base, with 6 bases of the junction left unmatched. Germline V gene lookup returns CDR1 MDHEN and CDR2 SYDVKM. The CDR3 covers 15 residues. CDR3 sequence: CASSFFGTTSYEQYF. CDR3 in DNA: TGTGCCAGCAGTTTCTTCGGGACTACTTCCTACGAGCAGTACTTC.

V and J are TRBV4-1 and TRBJ1-1; D not resolved. Germline assignment: CDR1 MGHRA and CDR2 YSYEKL. The CDR3 extends over 15 amino acids. The ends were cut back, 3 bases at V and 1 base at J, with 12 bases in the middle. The CDR3 DNA sequence: TGCGCCAGCAGCCAGATTTTGAGAGGGAACACTGAAGCTTTCTTT. Protein: CASSQILRGNTEAFF.

This chain joins TRBV19 and TRBJ2-2, with D possibly matching TRBD2 (6 bases). The CDR3 is 12 residues long. The V and J ends lost 7 bases and 4 bases respectively, with 7 bases between them. Germline-derived CDR1 and CDR2 are LNHDA and SQIVND (reference sequence). The CDR3: CASMGGTGELFF. In DNA form, the CDR3 reads TGTGCCAGTATGGGGGGCACCGGGGAGCTGTTTTTT.

CDR3 sequence (DNA): TGTGCCAGCAGTTACGGCAGGCACACTGAAGCTTTCTTT. Translating it yields CASSYGRHTEAFF. This chain links TRBV6-6 with TRBJ1-1, with D unresolved. The V gene lost 2 bases and the J gene lost 3 bases, with 7 bases spanning the gap. Germline values: CDR1 MNHNY, CDR2 SVGAGI (reference sequence). This CDR3 has 13 amino acids.

In regard to this clone: Other DNA sequences in the same sample also yield this CDR3. The chain combines TRBV28 with TRBJ1-2, with D perhaps matching TRBD1 (5 bases). Germline lookup yields CDR1 MDHEN and CDR2 SYDVKM. Trimming shortened V by 1 base and J by 0 bases, and 6 bases separated the two germline ends. This CDR3 has 14 amino acids. CDR3 in DNA: TGTGCCAGCAGTTTATCAGGGACTAACTATGGCTACACCTTC. It translates to CASSLSGTNYGYTF.

The CDR3 DNA is TGTGCCAGCAGCACCGGCAGGGCCCGCAATCAGCCCCAGCATTTT. The encoded protein is CASSTGRARNQPQHF. This rearrangement joins TRBV7-2 to TRBJ1-5, with D possibly matching TRBD1 (5 bases). Germline assignment: CDR1 SGHTA and CDR2 FQGNSA. CDR3 length: 15 amino acids. The V and J ends lost 5 bases and 2 bases respectively, with 13 bases between them.

The CDR3 coding sequence is TGTGCCACCAGTGGAGGGGGCTCAAATCAGCCCCAGCATTTT. Protein product: CATSGGGSNQPQHF. This rearrangement joins TRBV24-1 to TRBJ1-5; TRBD1 agrees at 7 bases. This CDR3 has 14 residues. V lost 5 bases and J lost 4; bases outside the gene matches: 4. Looked up from germline, CDR1 is KGHDR and CDR2 is SFDVKD.

The genes are TRBV18 and TRBJ2-7; 7 positions agree with TRBD2. Trimming at V came to 2 bases and at J to 3 bases, leaving 4 bases not matched to a gene. The CDR3 contains 14 residues. CDR1 KGHSH and CDR2 LQKENI come from the germline V gene. The CDR3, as DNA: TGTGCCAGCTCACCAGCGCCGGGGGGCTACGAGCAGTACTTC. This sequence encodes CASSPAPGGYEQYF.

The CDR3 bases are TGTGCCAGCAGTTACCCCTGGGGGGAAAGTGACGAGCAGTACTTC. This translates into CASSYPWGESDEQYF. The J gene is TRBJ2-7, the V gene TRBV6-6; the D gene is possibly TRBD2 (6 bases). The CDR3 is 15 amino acids. The V gene's germline CDR1 is MNHNY and CDR2 SVGAGI (reference sequence). The V end was cut by 2 bases, the J end by 5 bases, with 16 bases between.

V and J are TRBV29-1 and TRBJ1-1, with unresolved D. The V and J ends lost 7 bases and 0 bases respectively, with 12 bases between them. Germline V CDR1 and CDR2: SQVTM, ANQGSEA. The CDR3 has 13 residues. Here the CDR3 DNA reads TGCAGCGCCCAAACAGACATGAACACTGAAGCTTTCTTT. Amino acid sequence: CSAQTDMNTEAFF.

The J gene is TRBJ1-2, the V gene TRBV12-3 or TRBV12-4, with D possibly matching TRBD1 (5 bases). The CDR3 totals 13 residues. With 5 bases removed from V and 4 bases from J, the gap between germline ends came to 11 bases. The CDR3: CASSPPGSYGYTF. Written as DNA, the CDR3 is TGTGCCAGCAGTCCACCAGGGAGCTATGGCTACACCTTC.